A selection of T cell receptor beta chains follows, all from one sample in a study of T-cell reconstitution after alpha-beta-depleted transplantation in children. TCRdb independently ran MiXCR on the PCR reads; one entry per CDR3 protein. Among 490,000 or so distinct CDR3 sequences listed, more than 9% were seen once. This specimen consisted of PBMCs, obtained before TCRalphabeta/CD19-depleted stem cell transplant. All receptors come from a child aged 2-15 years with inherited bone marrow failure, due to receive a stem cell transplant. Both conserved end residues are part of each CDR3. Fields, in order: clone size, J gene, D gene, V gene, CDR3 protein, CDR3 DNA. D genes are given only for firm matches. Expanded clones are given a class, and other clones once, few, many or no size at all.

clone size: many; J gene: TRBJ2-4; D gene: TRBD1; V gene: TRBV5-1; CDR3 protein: CASSLRQGKNIQYF; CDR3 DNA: TGCGCCAGCAGCTTGCGACAGGGCAAAAACATTCAGTACTTC
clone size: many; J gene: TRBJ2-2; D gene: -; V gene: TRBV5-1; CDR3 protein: CASSLRSNTGELFF; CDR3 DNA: TGCGCCAGCAGCTTGCGTTCGAACACCGGGGAGCTGTTTTTT
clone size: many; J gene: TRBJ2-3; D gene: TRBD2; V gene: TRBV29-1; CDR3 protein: CSVEERRGGQYF; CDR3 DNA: TGCAGCGTTGAAGAACGTCGGGGGGGGCAGTATTTT
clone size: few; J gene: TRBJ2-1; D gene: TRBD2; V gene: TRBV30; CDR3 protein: CAWSVLGGLAANEQFF; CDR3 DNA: TGTGCCTGGAGTGTACTTGGTGGACTAGCGGCCAATGAGCAGTTCTTC
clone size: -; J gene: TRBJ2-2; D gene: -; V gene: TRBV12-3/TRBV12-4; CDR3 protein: CASSAGTGGAGELFF; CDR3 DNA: TGTGCCAGCAGTGCCGGGACCGGAGGTGCCGGGGAGCTGTTTTTT
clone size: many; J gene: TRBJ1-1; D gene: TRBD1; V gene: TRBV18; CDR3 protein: CASSLQGRENTEAFF; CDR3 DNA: TGTGCCAGCTCACTACAGGGGCGGGAGAACACTGAAGCTTTCTTT
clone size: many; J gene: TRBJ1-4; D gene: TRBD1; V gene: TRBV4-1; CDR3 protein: CASSPGLAGGEKLFF; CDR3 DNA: TGCGCCAGCAGCCCAGGGTTGGCAGGGGGTGAAAAACTGTTTTTT
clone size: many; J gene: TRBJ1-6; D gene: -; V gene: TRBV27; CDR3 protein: CASTLRGGNSPLHF; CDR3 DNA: TGTGCCAGCACCTTGAGGGGAGGGAATTCACCCCTCCACTTT
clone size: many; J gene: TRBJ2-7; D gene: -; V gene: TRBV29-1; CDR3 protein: CSVRLPYEQYF; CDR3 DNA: TGCAGCGTGAGGCTTCCCTACGAGCAGTACTTC
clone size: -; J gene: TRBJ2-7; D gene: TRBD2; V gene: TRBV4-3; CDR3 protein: CASSQETREGYYEQYF; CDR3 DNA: TGCGCCAGCAGCCAAGAAACGCGGGAGGGATACTACGAGCAGTACTTC
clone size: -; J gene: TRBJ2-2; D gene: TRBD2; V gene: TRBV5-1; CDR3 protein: CASSRGLAGGFITNTGELFF; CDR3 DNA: TGCGCCAGCAGCCGGGGACTAGCGGGAGGGTTCATCACGAACACCGGGGAGCTGTTTTTT
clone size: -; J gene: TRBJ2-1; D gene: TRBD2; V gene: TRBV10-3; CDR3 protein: CAISPGLAVNEQFF; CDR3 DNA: TGTGCCATCAGCCCGGGACTAGCGGTGAATGAGCAGTTCTTC
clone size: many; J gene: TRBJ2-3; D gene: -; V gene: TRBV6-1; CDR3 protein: CASSPIPSADTQYF; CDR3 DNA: TGTGCCAGCAGCCCTATACCTAGCGCAGATACGCAGTATTTT
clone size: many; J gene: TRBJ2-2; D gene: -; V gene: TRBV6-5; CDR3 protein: CASVGDGELFF; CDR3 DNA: TGTGCCAGCGTTGGTGACGGGGAGCTGTTTTTT
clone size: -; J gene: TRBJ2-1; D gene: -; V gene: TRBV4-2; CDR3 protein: CASSQDSSVPLAVYNEQFF; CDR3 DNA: TGTGCCAGCAGCCAAGATTCGAGTGTTCCCCTCGCTGTCTACAATGAGCAGTTCTTC
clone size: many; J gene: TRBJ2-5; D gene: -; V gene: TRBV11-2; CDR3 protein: CASSLGYVLPTTQETQYF; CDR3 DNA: TGTGCCAGCAGCTTAGGATACGTCCTCCCGACGACACAAGAGACCCAGTACTTC
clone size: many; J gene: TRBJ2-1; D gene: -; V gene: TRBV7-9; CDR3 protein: CASSPPGVGEQFF; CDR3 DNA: TGTGCCAGCAGCCCCCCGGGGGTCGGTGAGCAGTTCTTC
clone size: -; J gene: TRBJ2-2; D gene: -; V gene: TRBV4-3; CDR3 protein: CASSQEADTGELFF; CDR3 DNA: TGCGCCAGCAGCCAAGAGGCCGACACCGGGGAGCTGTTTTTT
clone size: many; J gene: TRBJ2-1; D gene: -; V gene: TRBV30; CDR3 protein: CAWTSIGEQFF; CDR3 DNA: TGTGCCTGGACCTCCATTGGGGAGCAGTTCTTC
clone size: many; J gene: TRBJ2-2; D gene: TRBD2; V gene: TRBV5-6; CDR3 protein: CASSLGLAENTGELFF; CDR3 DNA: TGTGCCAGCAGCTTGGGACTAGCGGAGAACACCGGGGAGCTGTTTTTT
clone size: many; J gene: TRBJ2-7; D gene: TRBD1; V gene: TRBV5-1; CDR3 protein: CASSRGTGGYNEQYF; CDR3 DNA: TGCGCCAGCAGCCGGGGGACAGGGGGATACAACGAGCAGTACTTC
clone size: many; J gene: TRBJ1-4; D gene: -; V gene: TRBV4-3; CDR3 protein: CASSQEERTYEKLFF; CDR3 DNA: TGCGCCAGCAGCCAAGAGGAAAGGACGTATGAAAAACTGTTTTTT
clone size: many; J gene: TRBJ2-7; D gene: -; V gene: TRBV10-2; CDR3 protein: CASSESPWYYEQYF; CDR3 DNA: TGCGCCAGCAGTGAGTCCCCGTGGTACTACGAGCAGTACTTC
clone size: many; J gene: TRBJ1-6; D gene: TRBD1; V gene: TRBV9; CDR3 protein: CASSVGTGRSYNSPLHF; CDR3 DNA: TGTGCCAGCAGCGTAGGGACAGGGAGGTCCTATAATTCACCCCTCCACTTT
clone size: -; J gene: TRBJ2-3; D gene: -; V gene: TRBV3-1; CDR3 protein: CASSPSIRAYLTDTQYF; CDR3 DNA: TGTGCCAGCAGCCCTTCCATCCGGGCATACCTCACAGATACGCAGTATTTT
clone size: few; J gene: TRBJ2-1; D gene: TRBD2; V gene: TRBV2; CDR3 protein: CASKKAGFDGPWRLGNEQFF; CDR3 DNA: TGTGCCAGCAAGAAAGCGGGGTTTGACGGTCCCTGGCGGTTGGGCAATGAGCAGTTCTTC
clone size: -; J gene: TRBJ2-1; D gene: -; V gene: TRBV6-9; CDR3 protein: CASSYTPAPGREQFF; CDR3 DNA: TGTGCCAGCAGTTATACCCCGGCCCCGGGGCGGGAGCAGTTCTTC
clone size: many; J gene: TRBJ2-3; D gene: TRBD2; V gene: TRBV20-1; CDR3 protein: CSAFSTSARTFTTTDTQYF; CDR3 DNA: TGCAGTGCTTTCTCGACTAGCGCAAGAACCTTTACTACCACAGATACGCAGTATTTT
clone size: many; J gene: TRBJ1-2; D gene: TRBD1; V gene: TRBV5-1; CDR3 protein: CASSSQQGSSGYTF; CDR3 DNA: TGCGCCAGCAGCTCGCAACAGGGGAGTTCAGGCTACACCTTC
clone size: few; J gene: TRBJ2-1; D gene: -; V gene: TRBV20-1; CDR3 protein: CSASRGSLNEQFF; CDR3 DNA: TGCAGTGCTAGTCGGGGGAGTTTGAATGAGCAGTTCTTC
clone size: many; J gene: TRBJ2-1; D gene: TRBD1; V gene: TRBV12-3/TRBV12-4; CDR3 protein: CASRRTGTGIYNEQFF; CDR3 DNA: TGTGCCAGCAGACGAACCGGGACAGGTATATACAATGAGCAGTTCTTC
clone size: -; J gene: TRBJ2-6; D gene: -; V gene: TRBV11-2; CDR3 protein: CASSPLSSSGANVLTF; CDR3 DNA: TGTGCCAGCAGCCCCCTTAGCAGCTCTGGGGCCAACGTCCTGACTTTC
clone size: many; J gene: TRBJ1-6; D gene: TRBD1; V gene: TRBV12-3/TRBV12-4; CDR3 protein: CASTSAPGGVRNSPLHF; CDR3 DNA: TGTGCCAGCACCAGTGCCCCAGGGGGCGTAAGGAATTCACCCCTCCACTTT
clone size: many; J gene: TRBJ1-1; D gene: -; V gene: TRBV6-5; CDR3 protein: CASSYEREHTYEAFF; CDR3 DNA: TGTGCCAGCAGTTACGAGCGGGAGCACACCTATGAAGCTTTCTTT
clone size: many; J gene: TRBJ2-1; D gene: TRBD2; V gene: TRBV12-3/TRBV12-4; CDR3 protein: CASSPRTSRDEQFF; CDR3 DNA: TGTGCCAGCAGCCCTAGGACTAGCCGGGATGAGCAGTTCTTC
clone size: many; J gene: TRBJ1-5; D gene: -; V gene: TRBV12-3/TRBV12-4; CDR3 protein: CASSLMGGNNQPQHF; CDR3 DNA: TGTGCCAGCAGTTTAATGGGGGGAAACAATCAGCCCCAGCATTTT
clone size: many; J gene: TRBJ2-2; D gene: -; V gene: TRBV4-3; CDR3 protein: CASSQGRENTGELFF; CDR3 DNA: TGCGCCAGCAGCCAAGGACGGGAGAACACCGGGGAGCTGTTTTTT
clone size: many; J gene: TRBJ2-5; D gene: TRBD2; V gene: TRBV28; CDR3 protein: CASSLLASGGQETQYF; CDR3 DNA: TGTGCCAGCAGTTTATTGGCTAGCGGGGGACAAGAGACCCAGTACTTC
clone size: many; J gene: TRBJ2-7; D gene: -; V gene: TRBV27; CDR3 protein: CASIPRTVTGEQYF; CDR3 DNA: TGTGCCAGCATCCCCCGCACCGTCACGGGGGAGCAGTACTTC
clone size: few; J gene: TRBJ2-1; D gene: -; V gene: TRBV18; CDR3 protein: CASSRIGFSDEQFF; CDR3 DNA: TGTGCCAGCTCACGGATAGGGTTTTCGGATGAGCAGTTCTTC
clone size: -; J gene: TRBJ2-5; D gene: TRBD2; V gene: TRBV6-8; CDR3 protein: CANQAQRELETQYF; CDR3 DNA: TGTGCCAACCAAGCCCAGCGGGAGCTCGAGACCCAGTACTTC
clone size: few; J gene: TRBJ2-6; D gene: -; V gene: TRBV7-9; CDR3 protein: CASSSGSEGPGANVLTF; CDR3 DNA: TGTGCCAGCAGCTCCGGATCGGAGGGCCCCGGGGCCAACGTCCTGACTTTC
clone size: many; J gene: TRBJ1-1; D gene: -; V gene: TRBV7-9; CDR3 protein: CASTWGTEAFF; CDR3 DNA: TGTGCCAGCACCTGGGGCACTGAAGCTTTCTTT
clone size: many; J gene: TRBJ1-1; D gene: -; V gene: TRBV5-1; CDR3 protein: CASSLDRVNTEAFF; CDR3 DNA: TGCGCCAGCAGCTTGGACAGAGTGAACACTGAAGCTTTCTTT
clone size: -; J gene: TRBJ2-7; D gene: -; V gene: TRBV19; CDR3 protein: CASSDNSYEQYF; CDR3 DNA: TGTGCCAGTAGCGACAACTCCTACGAGCAGTACTTC
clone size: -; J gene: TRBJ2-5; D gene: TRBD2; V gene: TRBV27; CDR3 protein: CASSFVASGMAETQYF; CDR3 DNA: TGTGCCAGCAGTTTTGTGGCTAGCGGGATGGCCGAGACCCAGTACTTC
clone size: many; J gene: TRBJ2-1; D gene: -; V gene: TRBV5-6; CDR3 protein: CASFRGTYNEQFF; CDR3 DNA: TGTGCCAGCTTCCGGGGCACCTACAATGAGCAGTTCTTC
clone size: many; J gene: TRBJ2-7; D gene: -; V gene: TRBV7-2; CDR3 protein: CASSSTNSGYEQYF; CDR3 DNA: TGTGCCAGCAGCTCGACCAACTCGGGGTACGAGCAGTACTTC
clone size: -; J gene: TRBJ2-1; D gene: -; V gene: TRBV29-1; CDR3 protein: CSVETSPGHEQFF; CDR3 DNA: TGCAGCGTTGAAACCTCCCCCGGCCATGAGCAGTTCTTC